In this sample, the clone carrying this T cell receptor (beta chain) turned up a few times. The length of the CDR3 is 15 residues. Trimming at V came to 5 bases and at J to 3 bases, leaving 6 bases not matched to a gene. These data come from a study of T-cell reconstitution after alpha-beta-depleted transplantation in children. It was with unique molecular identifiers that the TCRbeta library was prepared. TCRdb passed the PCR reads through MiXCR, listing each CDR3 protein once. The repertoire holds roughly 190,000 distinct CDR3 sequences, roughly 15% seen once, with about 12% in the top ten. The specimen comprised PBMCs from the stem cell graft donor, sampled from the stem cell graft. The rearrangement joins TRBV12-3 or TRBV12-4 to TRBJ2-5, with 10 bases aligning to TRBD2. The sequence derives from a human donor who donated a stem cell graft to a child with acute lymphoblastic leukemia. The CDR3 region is CASSTVGLAEETQYF. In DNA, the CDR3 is TGTGCCAGCAGTACAGTAGGACTAGCGGAAGAGACCCAGTACTTC.